These 26 T cell receptor beta chains originate from one sample sequenced in a study of T-cell reconstitution after alpha-beta-depleted transplantation in children. A TCRbeta library incorporating unique molecular identifiers was prepared. TCRdb analysed the PCR reads with MiXCR anew, one entry per CDR3 protein. The data show hundreds of thousands of distinct CDR3 sequences, approximately 16% seen once. The material was PBMCs from the stem cell graft donor, obtained from the stem cell graft. These receptors were taken from a human donor who donated a stem cell graft to a child with acute myeloid leukemia.

This clonotype was seen more than once but under ten times. The chain employs TRBV9 and TRBJ2-2; TRBD1 matches 9 bases. The CDR3 length is 17 residues. V was clipped by 3 bases and J by 5 bases; unmatched bases: 11. Germline V lookup: CDR1 SGDLS, CDR2 YYNGEE. The CDR3 DNA reads TGTGCCAGCAGCGAGGGGAACAGGGGGCAATGGACCGGGGAGCTGTTTTTT. Its translation is CASSEGNRGQWTGELFF. Supplemented by reference TRBV9 and TRBJ2-2, the full variable domain reads DSGVTQTPKHLITATGQRVTLRCSPRSGDLSVYWYQQSLDQGLQFLIQYYNGEERAKGNILERFSAQQFPDLHSELNLSSLELGDSALYFCASSEGNRGQWTGELFFGEGSRLTVL.

The chain combines TRBV7-6 with TRBJ2-1, with 7 bases aligning to TRBD2. V was clipped by 4 bases and J by 5 bases; unmatched bases: 17. This CDR3 contains 18 residues. In germline, CDR1 is SGHVS, CDR2 FNYEAQ. CDR3 bases: TGTGCCAGCAGCTCCAATTCCTTCGGGCGGGGGAGAAACAATGAGCAGTTCTTC. This gives the protein CASSSNSFGRGRNNEQFF.

This clonotype was detected ten times or more. V and J are TRBV20-1 and TRBJ1-3; D ambiguous. Germline CDR1 and CDR2: DFQATT and SNEGSKA (reference sequence). CDR3 length: 12 amino acids. V shed 2 bases and J shed 2 bases, with 4 bases lying between them. The CDR3 is CSARSPGNTIYF. The CDR3 bases are TGCAGTGCTAGATCCCCTGGAAACACCATATATTTT.

This clonotype has at least ten counts. This chain joins TRBV14 and TRBJ2-2; D ambiguous. V dropped 0 bases and J dropped 6 bases, with 8 bases sitting between them. The germline V gene encodes CDR1 SGHDN and CDR2 FVKESK. The CDR3 consists of 14 residues. DNA of the CDR3: TGTGCCAGCAGCCAAGAAAAGCTAGCCGGGGAGCTGTTTTTT. Its protein product is CASSQEKLAGELFF.

This clonotype was found a few times. V usage is TRBV28 and J usage is TRBJ1-1; D ambiguous. CDR3 length equals 13 residues. V lost 8 bases, J lost 5 bases, and 15 bases lay in between. The germline CDR1 and CDR2 sequences are MDHEN and SYDVKM. The CDR3 loop reads CASDRGGRTEAFF. For the CDR3, the DNA is TGTGCCAGCGACCGGGGAGGGCGGACTGAAGCTTTCTTT. Complete variable domain (other parts from reference TRBV28 and TRBJ1-1): DVKVTQSSRYLVKRTGEKVFLECVQDMDHENMFWYRQDPGLGLRLIYFSYDVKMKEKGDIPEGYSVSREKKERFSLILESASTNQTSMYLCASDRGGRTEAFFGQGTRLTVV.

The chain uses TRBV20-1 and TRBJ2-5, with 14 bases lining up with TRBD2. Trimming at V came to 1 base and at J to 3 bases, leaving 10 bases not matched to a gene. In germline, CDR1 is DFQATT, CDR2 SNEGSKA (reference sequence). This CDR3 comprises 18 residues. The chain's CDR3 is CSARATVGTSGGKETQYF. In DNA form, the CDR3 reads TGCAGTGCTAGAGCGACCGTGGGGACTAGCGGGGGAAAAGAGACCCAGTACTTC.

Ten or more counts support this clonotype. The J gene is TRBJ2-5, the V gene TRBV7-7; the match to TRBD2 covers 9 bases. With V trimmed by 1 base and J by 1 base, 7 bases remained unmatched. The length of the CDR3 is 17 residues. Germline CDR1 reads SSHAT; CDR2 reads FNYEAQ (reference sequence). Here the CDR3 DNA reads TGTGCCAGCAGCTTAGGCGGGGCTAGCGGGATCCAAGAGACCCAGTACTTC. It specifies CASSLGGASGIQETQYF.

In this sample, this clonotype turned up many times. This chain joins TRBV29-1 and TRBJ2-1, with TRBD1 as a possible D gene (5 bases). The CDR3 loop spans 11 amino acids. From germline, CDR1 is SQVTM and CDR2 ANQGSEA. Trimming removed 8 bases at V and 7 bases at J, with 12 bases between. CDR3 coding DNA: TGCAGCCCCGCCCGGACAAATGAGCAGTTCTTC. This gives the protein CSPARTNEQFF.

This clonotype was picked up many times. The chain couples TRBV29-1 to TRBJ1-1; a possible D gene is TRBD1 (5 bases). The CDR3 has 12 residues. Germline lookup yields CDR1 SQVTM and CDR2 ANQGSEA. The CDR3 DNA sequence: TGCAGTCAACGGGGGGAGATGGGTGAAGCTTTCTTT. Its protein is CSQRGEMGEAFF.

The genes are TRBV20-1 and TRBJ2-7; 8 positions agree with TRBD2. V shed 4 bases, J shed 2 bases, and the junction held 4 bases outside the gene matches. The CDR3 covers 13 residues. The germline V gene has CDR1 DFQATT and CDR2 SNEGSKA (reference sequence). CDR3 DNA sequence: TGCAGTGCTAAGGGCGGGGGGACCTACGAGCAGTACTTC. Its protein product is CSAKGGGTYEQYF.

This clonotype was counted at least ten times. The germline gene is not matched at one end of the junction; a read error may be the cause. The chain combines TRBV5-1 with TRBJ2-5, with D unclear. CDR1 and CDR2 (germline): SGHRS, YFSETQ. This CDR3 spans 13 amino acids. The CDR3 nucleotides read TGTGCCAGCAGCCCTGGAACACAAGAGACCCAGTACTTC. Protein sequence: CASSPGTQETQYF.

This chain connects TRBV28 to TRBJ1-2; possible D gene TRBD1, 5 bases. V was pared by 4 bases and J by 8 bases, with 20 bases between. CDR1 is MDHEN, CDR2 SYDVKM, per germline. This CDR3 is built from 15 residues. The CDR3 here is CASSSQGVKFRGYTF. CDR3 nucleotides: TGTGCCAGCAGTTCCCAAGGGGTTAAGTTTCGAGGCTACACCTTC.

This clonotype was counted a few times. The genes are TRBV7-9 and TRBJ1-1, with 9 bases lining up with TRBD1. The length of the CDR3 is 15 residues. V lost 6 bases to trimming and J lost 6 bases; unmatched junction nucleotides: 11. The germline V gene has CDR1 SEHNR and CDR2 FQNEAQ (reference sequence). CDR3 sequence reads: CASSSGTGFRAEAFF. The CDR3 DNA reads as TGTGCCAGCAGTTCCGGGACAGGGTTTAGGGCTGAAGCTTTCTTT.

Many counts were recorded for this clonotype. This chain joins TRBV20-1 and TRBJ2-5; no reliable D call. Germline loops: CDR1 DFQATT, CDR2 SNEGSKA (reference sequence). Trimming took 6 bases from V and 3 from J, leaving 8 bases between them. CDR3 size: 11 residues. The CDR3 spells CSAELEETQYF. Written as DNA, the CDR3 is TGCAGTGCAGAACTCGAAGAGACCCAGTACTTC.

This clonotype was counted at least ten times. The chain couples TRBV15 to TRBJ2-3; 7 bases fit TRBD1. After removal of 1 base from V and 3 bases from J, the junction contained 4 bases not matched to a gene. Germline CDR1 LNHNV, CDR2 YYDKDF (reference sequence). CDR3 length: 15 amino acids. CDR3 bases: TGTGCCACCAGCAGAGCCCAGGGGGTGACAGATACGCAGTATTTT. Translating gives CATSRAQGVTDTQYF.

This clonotype showed up just a few times. This sequence joins TRBV4-3 and TRBJ2-7; D is undetermined. The V end was cut by 2 bases, the J end by 2 bases, with 16 bases between. The germline V gene encodes CDR1 LGHNA and CDR2 YSLEER. The CDR3 has 16 residues. DNA for the CDR3: TGCGCCAGCAGCCAAAGTCCTCCAGCTGGGGCCTACGAGCAGTACTTC. Translated: CASSQSPPAGAYEQYF.

This clonotype has a count of ten or more. For the CDR3, the DNA is TGCAGCGTTGAGGGTGGACTAGCGGAGGAGACCCAGTACTTC. Residues: CSVEGGLAEETQYF. The chain employs TRBV29-1 and TRBJ2-5; TRBD2 agrees at 10 bases. Germline values: CDR1 SQVTM, CDR2 ANQGSEA. This CDR3 comprises 14 residues. Trimming took 3 bases from V and 5 from J; bases not matched to a gene: 6.

The table lists this clonotype with a few counts. The chain links TRBV7-8 to TRBJ2-7; 9 bases match TRBD1. V was clipped by 2 bases and J by 3 bases; unmatched bases: 5. CDR3 size: 15 residues. Germline CDR1 and CDR2: SGHVS and FQNEAQ. CDR3 in amino acids: CASSLYRGRYYEQYF. CDR3 in DNA: TGTGCCAGCAGCTTATACAGGGGGCGATACTACGAGCAGTACTTC.

This chain joins TRBV7-9 and TRBJ2-7; no reliable D call. The CDR3 has 15 amino acids. V lost 6 bases to trimming and J lost 5 bases, with 20 bases between them. Per the germline V gene, CDR1 is SEHNR and CDR2 is FQNEAQ (reference sequence). The CDR3 spells CASRATGRKRNEQYF. CDR3 nucleotides: TGTGCCAGCAGGGCGACCGGACGGAAAAGAAACGAGCAGTACTTC. The full variable domain, with the rest looked up from reference TRBV7-9 and TRBJ2-7, is DTGVSQNPRHKITKRGQNVTFRCDPISEHNRLYWYRQTLGQGPEFLTYFQNEAQLEKSRLLSDRFSAERPKGSFSTLEIQRTEQGDSAMYLCASRATGRKRNEQYFGPGTRLTVT.

The rearrangement uses TRBV4-3 and TRBJ1-1; D is uncertain. CDR1 and CDR2 from the germline V gene are LGHNA and YSLEER. With 0 bases removed from V and 11 bases from J, the gap between germline ends came to 16 bases. This CDR3 spans 14 amino acids. In DNA form, the CDR3 reads TGCGCCAGCAGCCAAGATGGAGCCGCTCTGGGTGCTTTCTTT. Protein product: CASSQDGAALGAFF.

J is TRBJ2-7 and V is TRBV7-9; maybe TRBD2 (5 bases). The CDR3 runs to 13 residues. V dropped 5 bases and J dropped 4 bases, with 12 bases sitting between them. Germline V lookup: CDR1 SEHNR, CDR2 FQNEAQ (reference sequence). CDR3 in DNA: TGTGCCAGCAGCCACACTGGGAGTTACGAGCAGTACTTC. Amino acid sequence: CASSHTGSYEQYF.

The chain links TRBV27 to TRBJ2-3, with D possibly TRBD2 on 5 matching bases. This CDR3 is 14 amino acids long. The V end lost 6 bases, the J end lost 2 bases, and 12 bases lay between the germline ends. Germline V CDR1 and CDR2: MNHEY, SMNVEV (reference sequence). As DNA, the CDR3 is TGTGCCAGCAGGACCCCCGGGGTCACAGATACGCAGTATTTT. This codes for CASRTPGVTDTQYF.

This clonotype showed up many times. The chain uses TRBV10-3 and TRBJ2-1; possible D gene TRBD1, 6 bases. Trimming took 4 bases from V and 0 from J, leaving 10 bases between them. CDR1 ENHRY and CDR2 SYGVKD come from the germline V gene. The CDR3 consists of 15 residues. The CDR3 nucleotides are TGTGCCATCAGTGTGCAGGACAGCTCCTACAATGAGCAGTTCTTC. This sequence encodes CAISVQDSSYNEQFF.

This clonotype was observed a few times. The chain joins TRBV7-2 to TRBJ2-1; a possible D gene is TRBD1 (6 bases). Trimming cost V 1 base and J 7 bases, with 14 bases left between them. The germline V gene encodes CDR1 SGHTA and CDR2 FQGNSA. This CDR3 spans 15 amino acids. The CDR3 DNA sequence: TGTGCCAGCAGCTTAGTGGGGGCAGGGCTAAATGAGCAGTTCTTC. Encoded protein: CASSLVGAGLNEQFF.

The chain employs TRBV7-2 and TRBJ2-5; D unresolved. The CDR3 sequence is 13 residues long. Per germline, CDR1 SGHTA and CDR2 FQGNSA. Trimming pared 7 bases from V and 0 bases from J, leaving 9 bases between. CDR3 sequence reads: CASTPRDQETQYF. In DNA form, the CDR3 reads TGTGCCAGCACCCCCAGAGACCAAGAGACCCAGTACTTC. The full variable domain, its missing parts supplied by reference TRBV7-2 and TRBJ2-5, is GAGVSQSPSNKVTEKGKDVELRCDPISGHTALYWYRQSLGQGLEFLIYFQGNSAPDKSGLPSDRFSAERTGGSVSTLTIQRTQQEDSAVYLCASTPRDQETQYFGPGTRLLVL.

There are a few counts of this clonotype. The CDR3 here is CASSERHGTTGELFF. CDR3 bases: TGTGCCAGCAGTGAACGCCATGGCACCACCGGGGAGCTGTTTTTT. The chain uses TRBV25-1 and TRBJ2-2, with D unresolved. There are 15 residues in the CDR3. Germline loops: CDR1 MGHDK, CDR2 SYGVNS. V dropped 2 bases and J dropped 4 bases, with 11 bases sitting between them. Together with reference TRBV25-1 and TRBJ2-2, the CDR3 gives the full variable domain: EADIYQTPRYLVIGTGKKITLECSQTMGHDKMYWYQQDPGMELHLIHYSYGVNSTEKGDLSSESTVSRIRTEHFPLTLESARPSHTSQYLCASSERHGTTGELFFGEGSRLTVL.